A single sample gave rise to the 32 T cell receptor beta chains below, sequenced in a study of technical replicates of blood from several donors. This table comes from immunoSEQ multiplex PCR, and its TCRdb copy is limited to in-frame clones, with some not included. The table records 85,000 to 100,000 clones, about 94% of them present only once. The sample was T cells isolated from PBMCs. These receptors originate from a human donor in good health.

This clone was observed a single time. J is TRBJ2-7 and V is TRBV11-3, with 13 nucleotides matching TRBD2. Trimming took 4 bases from V and 4 from J; bases not matched to a gene: 13. The CDR3 has 18 residues. The germline gives CDR1 SGHNT, CDR2 YENEEA. The CDR3 reads CASSSRTGTSGEYYEQYF. DNA of the CDR3: TGTGCCAGCAGCTCCCGGACAGGGACTAGCGGGGAGTATTACGAGCAGTACTTC. Together with reference TRBV11-3 and TRBJ2-7, the CDR3 gives the full variable domain: EAGVVQSPRYKIIEKKQPVAFWCNPISGHNTLYWYLQNLGQGPELLIRYENEEAVDDSQLPKDRFSAERLKGVDSTLKIQPAELGDSAVYLCASSSRTGTSGEYYEQYFGPGTRLTVT.

The table lists this clone with a count of one. The chain uses TRBV27 and TRBJ1-5; D remains ambiguous. This CDR3 region has 15 residues. Trimming stripped 5 bases from V and 0 bases from J, with 11 bases between. In germline, CDR1 is MNHEY, CDR2 SMNVEV (reference sequence). The CDR3 DNA is TGTGCCAGCAGTAGCGACGGAGATAGCAATCAGCCCCAGCATTTT. This sequence encodes CASSSDGDSNQPQHF.

This chain links TRBV29-1 with TRBJ1-1; 7 bases fit TRBD1. The germline V gene encodes CDR1 SQVTM and CDR2 ANQGSEA. This CDR3 has 13 amino acids. Unmatched junction bases numbered 4, after V lost 6 bases and J lost 0 bases. The chain's CDR3 is CSVGGQMNTEAFF. The CDR3 DNA reads TGCAGCGTCGGGGGACAGATGAACACTGAAGCTTTCTTT.

The table lists this clone with a count of one. The chain carries TRBV15 and TRBJ1-2; D gene uncertain. V lost 0 bases, J lost 4 bases, and 12 bases lay in between. The CDR3 runs 15 residues. Germline-derived CDR1 and CDR2 are LNHNV and YYDKDF (reference sequence). The CDR3 sequence is CATSRERAEFYGYTF. CDR3 in DNA: TGTGCCACCAGCAGAGAGAGGGCGGAATTCTATGGCTACACCTTC.

The chain carries TRBV29-1 and TRBJ2-5, with a tentative D call TRBD2 (6 bases). The CDR3 extends over 18 amino acids. Trimming removed 6 bases at V and 2 bases at J, with 28 bases between. Germline loops: CDR1 SQVTM, CDR2 ANQGSEA. This chain's CDR3 is CSVAGWASAGRGQETQYF. CDR3 nucleotide sequence: TGCAGCGTCGCCGGTTGGGCTAGCGCCGGACGGGGTCAAGAGACCCAGTACTTC.

The chain employs TRBV19 and TRBJ2-1; possibly TRBD1 for D (7 bases). V lost 5 bases, J lost 6 bases, and 20 bases lay in between. The CDR3 consists of 16 residues. CDR1 and CDR2 from the germline V gene are LNHDA and SQIVND (reference sequence). CDR3 in DNA: TGTGCCAGTAGTGGGTTTAGCCAGGGGGGAGGCAATGAGCAGTTCTTC. Translating it yields CASSGFSQGGGNEQFF.

The genes are TRBV7-9 and TRBJ2-7, with D tentatively TRBD1 (7 bases). Trimming took off 10 bases at V and 0 bases at J, with 16 bases between the two ends. The CDR3 has 14 residues. Germline V gene data show CDR1 as SEHNR and CDR2 as FQNEAQ (reference sequence). This CDR3 is CATRGAHSSYEQYF. DNA of the CDR3: TGTGCCACCAGGGGGGCACACAGCTCCTACGAGCAGTACTTC.

This chain uses TRBV11-2 with TRBJ2-7, with 7 bases lining up with TRBD1. Germline CDR1 is SGHAT and CDR2 is FQNNGV. The V gene end was trimmed by 4 bases and the J gene end by 3 bases; junction bases not matched to a gene: 6. The CDR3 extends over 14 amino acids. The DNA of the CDR3 is TGTGCCAGCAGCTCCTTGACAGGGTACTACGAGCAGTACTTC. Amino acids: CASSSLTGYYEQYF.

V is TRBV28 and J is TRBJ2-7; D is possibly TRBD2 (5 bases). The CDR3 loop spans 12 amino acids. From germline, CDR1 is MDHEN and CDR2 SYDVKM. The V and J ends lost 5 bases and 6 bases respectively, with 11 bases between them. This CDR3 is CASSVTRIEQYF. DNA for the CDR3: TGTGCCAGCAGTGTCACTAGGATCGAGCAGTACTTC.

The chain recombines TRBV4-1 with TRBJ2-1; the match to TRBD2 covers 13 bases. Germline V gene sequence: CDR1 MGHRA, CDR2 YSYEKL. V was clipped by 7 bases and J by 7 bases; unmatched bases: 13. The CDR3 is made up of 17 amino acids. CDR3 sequence (DNA): TGCGCCAGCAAACTTGGGGGACTAGCGGGAATGGTGAATGAGCAGTTCTTC. As protein: CASKLGGLAGMVNEQFF.

V and J are TRBV9 and TRBJ1-3, with 10 nucleotides matching TRBD1. CDR3 size: 15 residues. V was clipped by 3 bases and J by 10 bases; unmatched bases: 10. Per germline, CDR1 SGDLS and CDR2 YYNGEE. CDR3 amino acids: CASSGRDRGFRTIYF. The DNA for the CDR3 is TGTGCCAGCAGCGGCCGGGACAGGGGCTTTAGGACCATATATTTT.

This chain connects TRBV5-6 to TRBJ1-2; D possibly corresponds to TRBD1 (6 bases). V dropped 0 bases and J dropped 3 bases, with 9 bases sitting between them. Germline V gives CDR1 SGHDT, CDR2 YYEEEE. The length of the CDR3 is 14 residues. The CDR3 DNA reads as TGTGCCAGCAGCTTGGTCAGGACAGACTATGGCTACACCTTC. Translation gives CASSLVRTDYGYTF.

The chain employs TRBV19 and TRBJ1-2; maybe TRBD1 (6 bases). Germline V gene lookup returns CDR1 LNHDA and CDR2 SQIVND (reference sequence). CDR3 length: 14 residues. Trimming took off 3 bases at V and 5 bases at J, with 13 bases between the two ends. CDR3 region: CASSIGTQLYGYTF. CDR3 DNA: TGTGCCAGTAGTATTGGGACACAACTTTATGGCTACACCTTC.

This chain joins TRBV7-9 and TRBJ2-1; TRBD2 agrees at 7 bases. V shed 5 bases, J shed 8 bases, and the junction held 12 bases outside the gene matches. The CDR3 is 15 amino acids. Germline CDR1 reads SEHNR; CDR2 reads FQNEAQ (reference sequence). The chain's CDR3 is CASSPKGRAGDEQFF. The CDR3 bases are TGTGCCAGCAGCCCTAAAGGGAGGGCCGGGGATGAGCAGTTCTTC.

The genes are TRBV5-1 and TRBJ1-1, with 9 bases identical to TRBD1. CDR1 is SGHRS and CDR2 is YFSETQ in the germline V gene. V was pared by 4 bases and J by 1 base, with 11 bases of the junction left unmatched. This CDR3 contains 17 residues. CDR3 in DNA: TGCGCCAGCAGCCGCGGGACAGGGAGAAGTGCGAACACTGAAGCTTTCTTT. Its protein is CASSRGTGRSANTEAFF. Drawing the rest from reference TRBV5-1 and TRBJ1-1, the complete variable domain is KAGVTQTPRYLIKTRGQQVTLSCSPISGHRSVSWYQQTPGQGLQFLFEYFSETQRNKGNFPGRFSGRQFSNSRSEMNVSTLELGDSALYLCASSRGTGRSANTEAFFGQGTRLTVV.

J is TRBJ2-3 and V is TRBV5-1; a possible D gene is TRBD2 (6 bases). V lost 7 bases, J lost 6 bases, and 15 bases lay in between. The germline gives CDR1 SGHRS, CDR2 YFSETQ. CDR3 size: 13 residues. The chain's CDR3 is CASGGGTGDTQYF. Written as DNA, the CDR3 is TGCGCCAGCGGGGGAGGTACGGGTGATACGCAGTATTTT.

The chain employs TRBV10-1 and TRBJ2-1, with D possibly matching TRBD1 (6 bases). The V and J ends lost 6 bases and 2 bases respectively, with 14 bases between them. The CDR3 is made up of 15 amino acids. Germline V gene data show CDR1 as WNHNN and CDR2 as SYGVQD (reference sequence). The CDR3 DNA follows: TGCGCCAGCAGATCGAACGAGGGGGCCTACAATGAGCAGTTCTTC. It yields the protein CASRSNEGAYNEQFF.

The J gene is TRBJ2-7, the V gene TRBV11-1, with a tentative D call TRBD2 (5 bases). The CDR3 runs to 13 residues. Germline V CDR1 and CDR2: SGHAT, FQDESV (reference sequence). Trimming removed 2 bases from V and 7 bases from J, with 12 bases in between. CDR3 coding DNA: TGTGCCAGCAGCTTAATGTCCTCGGGAGAGCAGTACTTC. This codes for CASSLMSSGEQYF.

This clone has just a few counts. This rearrangement joins TRBV5-5 to TRBJ2-7; 7 bases agree with TRBD2. Per the germline V gene, CDR1 is SGHKS and CDR2 is YYEKEE (reference sequence). This CDR3 comprises 17 residues. V lost 3 bases to trimming and J lost 4 bases; unmatched junction nucleotides: 16. For the CDR3, the DNA is TGTGCCAGCAGCTCGGGGTTACTAGGCGGGAGTCGGTACGAGCAGTACTTC. Protein: CASSSGLLGGSRYEQYF.

The chain joins TRBV18 to TRBJ2-3; 10 nucleotides align to TRBD2. Losses at the gene ends were 3 bases for V and 3 bases for J; bases not matched to a gene: 6. Germline V gives CDR1 KGHSH, CDR2 LQKENI. The CDR3 runs 16 residues. The chain's CDR3 is CASSPDPSGRTDTQYF. The CDR3 DNA reads TGTGCCAGCTCACCCGACCCTAGCGGGAGAACAGATACGCAGTATTTT.

This rearrangement joins TRBV5-1 to TRBJ2-6; TRBD2 is a possible D gene (6 bases). CDR1 is SGHRS, CDR2 YFSETQ, per germline. Trimming took 3 bases from V and 2 from J, leaving 9 bases between them. The CDR3 consists of 15 residues. CDR3 DNA: TGCGCCAGCAGCTCCGGGACTGCTGGGGCCAACGTCCTGACTTTC. Translation gives CASSSGTAGANVLTF.

The chain couples TRBV5-4 to TRBJ1-4; TRBD1 matches at 8 bases. V dropped 1 base and J dropped 7; count of bases not matched to a gene: 9. CDR1 and CDR2 (germline): SGHNT, YYREEE (reference sequence). The CDR3 consists of 16 residues. The CDR3 bases are TGTGCCAGCAGCTTGAGTCCAGGGGGCGTGAGTGAAAAACTGTTTTTT. Protein: CASSLSPGGVSEKLFF.

The chain has TRBV2 and TRBJ1-2; 10 nucleotides match TRBD1. This CDR3 is 15 amino acids long. The germline CDR1 and CDR2 sequences are SNHLY and FYNNEI. V was clipped by 4 bases and J by 7 bases; unmatched bases: 9. The CDR3, as DNA: TGTGCCAGCAGTGGAAGACAGGGGGCTCGTAGTGGCTACACCTTC. This gives the protein CASSGRQGARSGYTF.

This sequence joins TRBV27 and TRBJ1-5, with unresolved D. The germline V gene has CDR1 MNHEY and CDR2 SMNVEV (reference sequence). The CDR3 consists of 13 residues. The V end was cut by 5 bases, the J end by 4 bases, with 9 bases between. CDR3 sequence: CASSLSTNQPQHF. CDR3 bases: TGTGCCAGCAGTCTGTCTACTAATCAGCCCCAGCATTTT.

The chain links TRBV28 to TRBJ2-5; D is possibly TRBD2 (5 bases). Germline V lookup: CDR1 MDHEN, CDR2 SYDVKM. The V and J ends lost 2 bases and 8 bases respectively, with 18 bases between them. The CDR3 is 15 amino acids. This CDR3 is CASSLDYRSRVTQYF. The CDR3 DNA follows: TGTGCCAGCAGTTTAGACTATCGGTCTAGGGTTACCCAGTACTTC.

The J gene is TRBJ1-3, the V gene TRBV9; tentatively, D is TRBD1 (5 bases). Looked up from germline, CDR1 is SGDLS and CDR2 is YYNGEE. The V gene lost 0 bases and the J gene lost 2 bases, with 12 bases spanning the gap. CDR3 size: 16 residues. CDR3 region: CASSVGGYGTGNTIYF. The CDR3 DNA follows: TGTGCCAGCAGCGTAGGGGGCTACGGAACTGGAAACACCATATATTTT. Variable domain in full (rest from reference TRBV9 and TRBJ1-3): DSGVTQTPKHLITATGQRVTLRCSPRSGDLSVYWYQQSLDQGLQFLIQYYNGEERAKGNILERFSAQQFPDLHSELNLSSLELGDSALYFCASSVGGYGTGNTIYFGEGSWLTVV.

J is TRBJ2-1 and V is TRBV11-3, with 8 bases matching TRBD2. Germline CDR1 and CDR2: SGHNT and YENEEA. V gave up 6 bases and J gave up 6 bases; unmatched junction bases: 7. CDR3 length: 14 residues. CDR3 sequence (DNA): TGTGCCAGCAGTCGTAGCGGGGCCCTCAATGAGCAGTTCTTC. Translation gives CASSRSGALNEQFF.

This chain links TRBV29-1 with TRBJ1-1, with unresolved D. Trimming shortened V by 5 bases and J by 8 bases, and 15 bases separated the two germline ends. The CDR3 covers 12 residues. Per the germline V gene, CDR1 is SQVTM and CDR2 is ANQGSEA. CDR3: CSVPFLGGEAFF. CDR3 coding DNA: TGCAGCGTTCCTTTCTTGGGCGGGGAAGCTTTCTTT.

This rearrangement joins TRBV28 to TRBJ2-7; 9 positions agree with TRBD2. Per the germline V gene, CDR1 is MDHEN and CDR2 is SYDVKM. With 5 bases clipped from V and 4 bases from J, the junction kept 6 bases outside the gene matches. The CDR3 consists of 14 residues. The CDR3 spells CASSLLAGWYEQYF. The CDR3 DNA reads TGTGCCAGCAGTCTTCTAGCGGGATGGTACGAGCAGTACTTC.

The chain uses TRBV5-1 and TRBJ2-7; 7 bases fit TRBD1. The CDR3 has 13 amino acids. Germline lookup yields CDR1 SGHRS and CDR2 YFSETQ. The J segment lost 3 bases and the V segment lost 4 bases, leaving 4 bases of the junction unmatched. CDR3 loop: CASSIDRDYEQYF. The CDR3 DNA is TGCGCCAGCAGCATAGACAGGGACTACGAGCAGTACTTC. Using reference TRBV5-1 and TRBJ2-7 for the parts outside the CDR3, the full variable domain is KAGVTQTPRYLIKTRGQQVTLSCSPISGHRSVSWYQQTPGQGLQFLFEYFSETQRNKGNFPGRFSGRQFSNSRSEMNVSTLELGDSALYLCASSIDRDYEQYFGPGTRLTVT.

The chain is built from TRBV27 and TRBJ2-1; TRBD2 matches 8 bases. Germline values: CDR1 MNHEY, CDR2 SMNVEV (reference sequence). V shed 3 bases, J shed 5 bases, and the junction held 9 bases outside the gene matches. CDR3 length: 16 residues. CDR3 nucleotides: TGTGCCAGCAGTTTGGATAGCGGGAATATAAACAATGAGCAGTTCTTC. Its translation is CASSLDSGNINNEQFF.

The rearrangement joins TRBV5-6 to TRBJ1-1, with D hard to call. This CDR3 spans 13 amino acids. Between the trimmed V and J ends, which lost 0 bases and 5 bases, there was a span of 8 bases. Germline CDR1 and CDR2: SGHDT and YYEEEE. Here the CDR3 reads CASSLGGRTEAFF. The DNA of the CDR3 is TGTGCCAGCAGCTTGGGAGGGAGGACTGAAGCTTTCTTT.